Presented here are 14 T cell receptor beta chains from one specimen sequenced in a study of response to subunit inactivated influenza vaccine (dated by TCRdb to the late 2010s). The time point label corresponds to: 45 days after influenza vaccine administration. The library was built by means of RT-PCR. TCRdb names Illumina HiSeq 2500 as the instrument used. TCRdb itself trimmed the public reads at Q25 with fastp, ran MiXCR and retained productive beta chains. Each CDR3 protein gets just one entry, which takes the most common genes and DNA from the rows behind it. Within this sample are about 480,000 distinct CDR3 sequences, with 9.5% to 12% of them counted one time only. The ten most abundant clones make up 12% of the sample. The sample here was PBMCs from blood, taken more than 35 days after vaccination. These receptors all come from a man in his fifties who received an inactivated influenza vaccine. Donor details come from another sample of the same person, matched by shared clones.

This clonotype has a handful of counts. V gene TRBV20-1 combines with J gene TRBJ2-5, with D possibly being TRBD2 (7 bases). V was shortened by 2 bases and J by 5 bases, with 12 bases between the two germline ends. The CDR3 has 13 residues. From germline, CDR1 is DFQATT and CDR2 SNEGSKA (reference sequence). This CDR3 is CSARRGGEETQYF. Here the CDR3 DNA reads TGCAGTGCTAGAAGGGGGGGGGAGGAGACCCAGTACTTC.

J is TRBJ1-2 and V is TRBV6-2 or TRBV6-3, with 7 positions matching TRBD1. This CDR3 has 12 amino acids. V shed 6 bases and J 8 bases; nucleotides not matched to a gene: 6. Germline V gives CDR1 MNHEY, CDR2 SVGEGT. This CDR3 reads CASSTTGEGYTF. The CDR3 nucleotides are TGTGCCAGCAGCACCACAGGGGAAGGCTACACCTTC.

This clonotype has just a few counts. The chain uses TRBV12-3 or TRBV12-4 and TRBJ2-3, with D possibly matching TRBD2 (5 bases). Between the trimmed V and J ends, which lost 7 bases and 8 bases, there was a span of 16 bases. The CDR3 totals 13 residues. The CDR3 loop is CASNLASPGTQYF. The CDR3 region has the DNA TGTGCCAGCAACCTAGCCTCGCCCGGTACGCAGTATTTT.

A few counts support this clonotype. The CDR3, as DNA: TGTGCCAGCAGCTTAGCGTCCAGGGCGGGGGTCTCCTACGAGCAGTACTTC. Encoded protein: CASSLASRAGVSYEQYF. The rearrangement links TRBV7-9 to TRBJ2-7; 7 bases agree with TRBD2. The germline V gene encodes CDR1 SEHNR and CDR2 FQNEAQ (reference sequence). V dropped 0 bases and J dropped 0; count of bases not matched to a gene: 8. This CDR3 is 17 amino acids long.

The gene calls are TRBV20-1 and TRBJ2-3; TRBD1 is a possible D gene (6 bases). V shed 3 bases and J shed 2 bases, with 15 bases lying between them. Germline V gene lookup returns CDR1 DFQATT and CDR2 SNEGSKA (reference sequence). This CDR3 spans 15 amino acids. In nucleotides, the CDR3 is TGCAGTGCTAGTAGGGCCCAGGGGCTCACAGATACGCAGTATTTT. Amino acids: CSASRAQGLTDTQYF.

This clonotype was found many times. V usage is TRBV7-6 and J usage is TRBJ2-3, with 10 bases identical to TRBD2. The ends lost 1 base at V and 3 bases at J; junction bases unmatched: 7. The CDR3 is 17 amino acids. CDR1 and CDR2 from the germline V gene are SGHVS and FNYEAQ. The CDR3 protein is CASSLEASGSGTDTQYF. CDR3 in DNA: TGTGCCAGCAGCTTAGAGGCTAGCGGGAGCGGAACAGATACGCAGTATTTT. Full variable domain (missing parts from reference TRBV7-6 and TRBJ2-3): GAGVSQSPRYKVTKRGQDVALRCDPISGHVSLYWYRQALGQGPEFLTYFNYEAQQDKSGLPNDRFSAERPEGSISTLTIQRTEQRDSAMYRCASSLEASGSGTDTQYFGPGTRLTVL.

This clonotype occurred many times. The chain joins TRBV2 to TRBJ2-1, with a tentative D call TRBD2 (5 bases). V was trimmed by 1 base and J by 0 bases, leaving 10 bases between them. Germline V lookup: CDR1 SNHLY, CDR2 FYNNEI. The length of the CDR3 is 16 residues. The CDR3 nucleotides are TGTGCCAGCAGTGAAGGGACTCGACCCTCCTACAATGAGCAGTTCTTC. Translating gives CASSEGTRPSYNEQFF. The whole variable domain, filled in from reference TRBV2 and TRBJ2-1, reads EPEVTQTPSHQVTQMGQEVILRCVPISNHLYFYWYRQILGQKVEFLVSFYNNEISEKSEIFDDQFSVERPDGSNFTLKIRSTKLEDSAMYFCASSEGTRPSYNEQFFGPGTRLTVL.

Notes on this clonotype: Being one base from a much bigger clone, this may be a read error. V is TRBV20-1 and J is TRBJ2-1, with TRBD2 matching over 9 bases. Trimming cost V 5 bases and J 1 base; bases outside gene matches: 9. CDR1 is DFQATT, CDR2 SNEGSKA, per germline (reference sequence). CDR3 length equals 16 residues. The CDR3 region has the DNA TGCAGTGCTCGTGGCGGGGGGGCCGGTTCCTACAATGAGCAGTTCTTC. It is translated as CSARGGGAGSYNEQFF.

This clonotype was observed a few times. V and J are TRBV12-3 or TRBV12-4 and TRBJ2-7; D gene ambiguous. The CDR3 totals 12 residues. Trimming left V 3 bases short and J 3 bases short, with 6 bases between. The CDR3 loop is CASSFYGYEQYF. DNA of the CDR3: TGTGCCAGCAGTTTCTATGGCTACGAGCAGTACTTC.

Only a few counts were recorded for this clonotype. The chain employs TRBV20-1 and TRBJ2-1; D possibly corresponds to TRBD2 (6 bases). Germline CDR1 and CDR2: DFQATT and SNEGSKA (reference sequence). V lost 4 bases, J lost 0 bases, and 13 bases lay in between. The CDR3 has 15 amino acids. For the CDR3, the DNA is TGCAGTGCTACTACACGACTAGACTCCTACAATGAGCAGTTCTTC. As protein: CSATTRLDSYNEQFF.

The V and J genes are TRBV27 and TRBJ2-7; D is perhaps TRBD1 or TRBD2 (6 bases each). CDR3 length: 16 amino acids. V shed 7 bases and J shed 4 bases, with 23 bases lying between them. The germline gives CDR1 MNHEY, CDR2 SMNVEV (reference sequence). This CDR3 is CASTLRGGSGQYEQYF. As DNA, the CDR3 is TGTGCCAGCACCTTACGAGGGGGGAGCGGTCAATACGAGCAGTACTTC.

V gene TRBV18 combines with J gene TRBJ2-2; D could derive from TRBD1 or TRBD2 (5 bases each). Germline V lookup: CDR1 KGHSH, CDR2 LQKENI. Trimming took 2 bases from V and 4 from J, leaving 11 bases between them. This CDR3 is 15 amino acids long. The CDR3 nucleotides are TGTGCCAGCTCACCAGGGACCCGAGGCACCGGGGAGCTGTTTTTT. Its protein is CASSPGTRGTGELFF. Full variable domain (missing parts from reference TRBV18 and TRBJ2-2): NAGVMQNPRHLVRRRGQEARLRCSPMKGHSHVYWYRQLPEEGLKFMVYLQKENIIDESGMPKERFSAEFPKEGPSILRIQQVVRGDSAAYFCASSPGTRGTGELFFGEGSRLTVL.

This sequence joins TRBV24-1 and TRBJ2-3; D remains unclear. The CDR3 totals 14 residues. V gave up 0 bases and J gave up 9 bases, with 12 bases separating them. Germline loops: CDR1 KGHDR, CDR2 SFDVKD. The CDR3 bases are TGTGCCACCAGTGATTTGCACGGTCCCGCGACGCAGTATTTT. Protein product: CATSDLHGPATQYF.

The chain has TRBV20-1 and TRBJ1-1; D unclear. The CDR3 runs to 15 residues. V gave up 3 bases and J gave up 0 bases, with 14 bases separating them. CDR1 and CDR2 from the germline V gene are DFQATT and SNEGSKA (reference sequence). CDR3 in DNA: TGCAGTGCTAGTGAAATCGGCAGCATGAACACTGAAGCTTTCTTT. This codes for CSASEIGSMNTEAFF.